A single sample gave rise to the 5 T cell receptor beta chains below, sequenced in a study of tumor and adjacent non-tumor tissue in lung cancer. RNA was extracted from bulk tissue without any cell sorting. More than 3 cm separated this lung sample from the edge of the tumor. TCRbeta libraries were built with three rounds of nested PCR, modified from ARM-PCR. TCRdb analysed the multiplex PCR reads with MiXCR anew, one entry per CDR3 protein. The sample carries 43,000 or so distinct CDR3 sequences, over 55% recorded once. The sample consisted of distant non-tumor lung tissue. The receptors derive from a man aged 50-59 years with non-small cell lung cancer.

V and J are TRBV30 and TRBJ1-4; 11 bases are shared with TRBD1. The CDR3 is 13 amino acids. The trim removed 5 bases at V and 5 bases at J, leaving 1 base unmatched. Germline V lookup: CDR1 GTSNPN, CDR2 SVGIG (reference sequence). Here the CDR3 reads CAWGTGGNEKLFF. CDR3 coding DNA: TGTGCCTGGGGGACAGGGGGAAATGAAAAACTGTTTTTT.

About this clonotype itself: One end of the junction does not line up with germline, which may come from a read error. The J gene is TRBJ1-6, the V gene TRBV11-2; D possibly corresponds to TRBD1 (5 bases). This CDR3 is 13 amino acids long. Germline CDR1 reads SGHAT; CDR2 reads FQNNGV. The CDR3 nucleotides are TGTGCCAGCAGGGGACCCCTCCATTCACCCCTCAACTTT. It is translated as CASRGPLHSPLNF.

This sequence joins TRBV6-1 and TRBJ1-1; D remains ambiguous. V lost 3 bases to trimming and J lost 6 bases, with 14 bases between them. CDR3 length: 14 residues. Germline values: CDR1 MNHNS, CDR2 SASEGT. Written as DNA, the CDR3 is TGTGCCAGCAGTGAGGTCTTCCGAGGATCTGAAGCTTTCTTT. Its protein product is CASSEVFRGSEAFF.

Worth noting for this clonotype: The germline gene is not matched at one end of the junction; a read error may be the cause. This chain connects TRBV10-1 to TRBJ2-2; a possible D gene is TRBD2 (5 bases). The length of the CDR3 is 14 residues. Germline CDR1 reads WNHNN; CDR2 reads SYGVQD (reference sequence). The chain's CDR3 is CANDGGVNTGELFF. As DNA, the CDR3 is TGCGCCAACGATGGAGGAGTGAACACGGGGGAGCTGTTTTTT.

This clonotype was observed at least ten times. The chain combines TRBV4-1 with TRBJ2-1; D tentatively fits TRBD1 or TRBD2 (5 bases each). This CDR3 is built from 13 residues. Germline V gene data show CDR1 as MGHRA and CDR2 as YSYEKL. Trimming left V 8 bases short and J 12 bases short, with 20 bases between. DNA for the CDR3: TGCGCCAGCTCCTACGGGGCCCCGGGGACGCAGTTCTTC. Encoded protein: CASSYGAPGTQFF.